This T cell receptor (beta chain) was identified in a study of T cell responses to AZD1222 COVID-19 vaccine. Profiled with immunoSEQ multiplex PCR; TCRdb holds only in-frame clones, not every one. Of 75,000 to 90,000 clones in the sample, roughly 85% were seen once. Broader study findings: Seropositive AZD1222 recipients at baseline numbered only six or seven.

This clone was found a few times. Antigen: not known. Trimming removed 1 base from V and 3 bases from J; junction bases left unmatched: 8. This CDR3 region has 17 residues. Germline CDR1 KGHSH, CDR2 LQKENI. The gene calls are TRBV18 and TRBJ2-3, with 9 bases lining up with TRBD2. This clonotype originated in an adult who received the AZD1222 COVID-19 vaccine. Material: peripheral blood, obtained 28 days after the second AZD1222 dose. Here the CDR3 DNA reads TGTGCCAGCTCACCACGCCCTGGGACTAGCCGTACAGATACGCAGTATTTT. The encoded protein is CASSPRPGTSRTDTQYF.